One sample yielded the 5 T cell receptor beta chains listed below, sequenced in a study of T cell responses to AZD1222 COVID-19 vaccine. Profiled with immunoSEQ multiplex PCR; TCRdb holds only in-frame clones, not every one. The sample contains tens of thousands of clones, 90% of which appear only once. The specimen comprised peripheral blood, sampled 28 days after the second AZD1222 dose. The receptors originated from an adult who received the AZD1222 COVID-19 vaccine.

The chain combines TRBV27 with TRBJ1-1, with D hard to call. This CDR3 has 14 residues. Between the trimmed V and J ends, which lost 2 bases and 7 bases, there was a span of 14 bases. The germline V gene encodes CDR1 MNHEY and CDR2 SMNVEV (reference sequence). The CDR3 protein is CASSLQSPRGEAFF. DNA for the CDR3: TGTGCCAGCAGTTTACAATCTCCCCGGGGTGAAGCTTTCTTT.

The rearrangement links TRBV18 to TRBJ2-5, with D possibly TRBD1 on 5 matching bases. Germline lookup yields CDR1 KGHSH and CDR2 LQKENI. The CDR3 spans 13 residues. The ends were cut back, 3 bases at V and 2 bases at J, with 7 bases in the middle. This CDR3 is CASSPRQQETQYF. The CDR3 region has the DNA TGTGCCAGCTCACCTAGACAGCAAGAGACCCAGTACTTC.

This sequence joins TRBV18 and TRBJ1-3, with a weak D call TRBD1 (6 bases). Germline CDR1 is KGHSH and CDR2 is LQKENI. Between the trimmed V and J ends, which lost 7 bases and 4 bases, there was a span of 14 bases. The CDR3 is 14 residues long. CDR3 bases: TGTGCCAGCTTCCAGGGGCTGGGAGGAAACACCATATATTTT. Encoded protein: CASFQGLGGNTIYF.

The chain recombines TRBV4-1 with TRBJ1-2; a weak D match, TRBD1 (5 bases). CDR1 is MGHRA, CDR2 YSYEKL, per germline. The V end lost 7 bases, the J end lost 8 bases, and 20 bases lay between the germline ends. The CDR3 runs to 14 residues. CDR3 sequence reads: CASTPSAGAGGYTF. The CDR3 nucleotides are TGCGCCAGCACCCCAAGTGCCGGGGCTGGGGGCTACACCTTC.

The genes are TRBV7-3 and TRBJ2-1; D gene unclear. V was clipped by 5 bases and J by 0 bases, with 11 bases between them. Germline V gives CDR1 SGHTA, CDR2 FQGTGA. The CDR3 runs to 15 residues. The CDR3 region has the DNA TGTGCCAGCAGCCATTCGATGAGCTCCTACAATGAGCAGTTCTTC. Translated, it gives CASSHSMSSYNEQFF.